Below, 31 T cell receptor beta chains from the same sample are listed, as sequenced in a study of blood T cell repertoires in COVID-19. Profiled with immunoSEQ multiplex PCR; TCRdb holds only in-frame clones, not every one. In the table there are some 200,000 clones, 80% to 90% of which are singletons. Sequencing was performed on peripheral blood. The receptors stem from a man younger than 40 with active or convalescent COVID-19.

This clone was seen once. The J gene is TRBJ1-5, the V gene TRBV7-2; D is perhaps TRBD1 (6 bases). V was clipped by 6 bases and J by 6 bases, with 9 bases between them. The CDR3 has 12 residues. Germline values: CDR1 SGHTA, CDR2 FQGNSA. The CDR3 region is CASSPRGQPQHF. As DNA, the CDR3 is TGTGCCAGCAGTCCCAGGGGTCAGCCCCAGCATTTT. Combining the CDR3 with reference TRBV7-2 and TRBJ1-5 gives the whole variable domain GAGVSQSPSNKVTEKGKDVELRCDPISGHTALYWYRQSLGQGLEFLIYFQGNSAPDKSGLPSDRFSAERTGGSVSTLTIQRTQQEDSAVYLCASSPRGQPQHFGDGTRLSIL.

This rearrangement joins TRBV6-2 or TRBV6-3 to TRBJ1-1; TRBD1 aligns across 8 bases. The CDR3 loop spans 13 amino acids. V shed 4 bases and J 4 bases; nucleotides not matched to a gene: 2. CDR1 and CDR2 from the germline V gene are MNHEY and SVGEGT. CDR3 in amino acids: CASSFGQGTEAFF. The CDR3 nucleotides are TGTGCCAGCAGTTTTGGACAGGGCACTGAAGCTTTCTTT.

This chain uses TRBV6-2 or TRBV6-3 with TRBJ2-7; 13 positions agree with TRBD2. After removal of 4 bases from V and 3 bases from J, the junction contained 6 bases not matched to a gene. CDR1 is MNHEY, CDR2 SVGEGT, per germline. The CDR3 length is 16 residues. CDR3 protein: CASSSRTSGGLYEQYF. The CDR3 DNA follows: TGTGCCAGCAGTTCTAGGACTAGCGGGGGACTCTACGAGCAGTACTTC.

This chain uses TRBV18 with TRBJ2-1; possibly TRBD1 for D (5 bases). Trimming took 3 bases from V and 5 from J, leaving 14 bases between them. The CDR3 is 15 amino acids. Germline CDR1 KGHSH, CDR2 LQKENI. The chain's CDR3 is CASSPGRAQNNEQFF. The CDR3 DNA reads TGTGCCAGCTCACCGGGCAGGGCACAAAACAATGAGCAGTTCTTC.

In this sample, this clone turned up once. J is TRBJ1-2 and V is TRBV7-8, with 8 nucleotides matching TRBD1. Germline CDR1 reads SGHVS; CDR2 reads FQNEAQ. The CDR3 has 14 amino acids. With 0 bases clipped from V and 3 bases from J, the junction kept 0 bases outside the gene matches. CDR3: CASSLAGQDYGYTF. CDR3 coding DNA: TGTGCCAGCAGCTTAGCGGGACAGGACTATGGCTACACCTTC.

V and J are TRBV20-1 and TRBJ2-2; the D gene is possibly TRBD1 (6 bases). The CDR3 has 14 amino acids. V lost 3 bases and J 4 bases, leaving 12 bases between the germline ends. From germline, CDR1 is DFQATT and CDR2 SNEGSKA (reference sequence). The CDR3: CSASLGAGTGELFF. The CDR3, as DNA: TGCAGTGCTAGTCTGGGGGCAGGCACCGGGGAGCTGTTTTTT.

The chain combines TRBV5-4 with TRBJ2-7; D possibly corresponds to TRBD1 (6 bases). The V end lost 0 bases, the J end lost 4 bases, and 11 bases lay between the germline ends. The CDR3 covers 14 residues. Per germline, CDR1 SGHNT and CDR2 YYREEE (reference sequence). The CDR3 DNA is TGTGCCAGCAGCTTGGGGGACAATGAATACGAGCAGTACTTC. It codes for CASSLGDNEYEQYF.

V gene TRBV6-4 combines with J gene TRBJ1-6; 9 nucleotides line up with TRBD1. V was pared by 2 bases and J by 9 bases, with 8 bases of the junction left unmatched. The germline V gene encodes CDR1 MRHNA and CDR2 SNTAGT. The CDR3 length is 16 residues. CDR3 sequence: CASSDNPGTGTSPLHF. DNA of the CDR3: TGTGCCAGCAGTGACAATCCCGGGACAGGGACTTCACCCCTCCACTTT.

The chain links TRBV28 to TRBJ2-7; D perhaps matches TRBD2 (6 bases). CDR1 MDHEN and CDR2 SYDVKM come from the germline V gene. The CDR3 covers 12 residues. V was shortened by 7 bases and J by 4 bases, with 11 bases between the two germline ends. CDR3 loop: CASMDSGYEQYF. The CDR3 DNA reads TGTGCCAGCATGGATAGCGGATACGAGCAGTACTTC.

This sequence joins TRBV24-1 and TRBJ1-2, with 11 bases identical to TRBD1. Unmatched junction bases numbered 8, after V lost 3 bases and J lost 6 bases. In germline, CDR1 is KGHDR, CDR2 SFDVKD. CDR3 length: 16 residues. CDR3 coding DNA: TGTGCCACCAGTGATCCGCCGGGACAGGGGGGGGATGGCTACACCTTC. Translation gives CATSDPPGQGGDGYTF.

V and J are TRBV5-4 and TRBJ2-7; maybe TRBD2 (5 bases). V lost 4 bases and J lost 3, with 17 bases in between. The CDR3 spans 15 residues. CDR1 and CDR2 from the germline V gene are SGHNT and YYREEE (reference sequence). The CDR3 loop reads CASSVSGRIYYEQYV. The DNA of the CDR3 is TGTGCCAGCAGCGTAAGCGGCCGTATTTACTACGAGCAGTACGTC.

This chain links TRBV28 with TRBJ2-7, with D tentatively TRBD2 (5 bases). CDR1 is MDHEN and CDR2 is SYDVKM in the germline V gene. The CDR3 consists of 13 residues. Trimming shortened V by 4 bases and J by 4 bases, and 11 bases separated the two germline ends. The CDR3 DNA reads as TGTGCCAGCAGTTCGGCCGGGGAATACGAGCAGTACTTC. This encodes CASSSAGEYEQYF.

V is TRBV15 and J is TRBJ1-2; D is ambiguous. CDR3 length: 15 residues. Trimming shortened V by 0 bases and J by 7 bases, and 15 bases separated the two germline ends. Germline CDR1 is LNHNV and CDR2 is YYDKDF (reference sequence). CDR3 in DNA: TGTGCCACCAGCAGAGATGCGGTAGGCAGCGTTGGCTACACCTTC. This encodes CATSRDAVGSVGYTF.

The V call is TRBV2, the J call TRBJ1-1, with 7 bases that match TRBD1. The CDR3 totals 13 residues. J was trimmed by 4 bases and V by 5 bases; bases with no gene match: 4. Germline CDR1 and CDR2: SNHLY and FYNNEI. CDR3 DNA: TGTGCCAGCAGTCGAACAGGGGTCACTGAAGCTTTCTTT. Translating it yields CASSRTGVTEAFF.

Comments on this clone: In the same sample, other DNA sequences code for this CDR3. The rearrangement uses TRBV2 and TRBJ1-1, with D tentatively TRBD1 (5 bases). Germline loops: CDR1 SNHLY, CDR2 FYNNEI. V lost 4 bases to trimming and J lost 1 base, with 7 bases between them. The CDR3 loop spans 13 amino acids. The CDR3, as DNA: TGTGCCAGCAGTGCCCAGGGGAACACTGAAGCTTTCTTT. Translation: CASSAQGNTEAFF.

The CDR3 nucleotides read TGTGCCACCAGTGATCAGGGGGCGGTCAATCAGCCCCAGCATTTT. Protein sequence: CATSDQGAVNQPQHF. The V call is TRBV24-1, the J call TRBJ1-5; 8 bases agree with TRBD1. Germline V CDR1 and CDR2: KGHDR, SFDVKD. The CDR3 totals 15 residues. V shed 3 bases, J shed 3 bases, and the junction held 3 bases outside the gene matches.

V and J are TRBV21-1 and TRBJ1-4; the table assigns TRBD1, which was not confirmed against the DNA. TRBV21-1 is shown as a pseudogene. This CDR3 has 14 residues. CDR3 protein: CASSNSRGDEKLFF. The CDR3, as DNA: TGTGCCAGCAGCAATAGCAGGGGTGATGAAAAACTGTTTTTT.

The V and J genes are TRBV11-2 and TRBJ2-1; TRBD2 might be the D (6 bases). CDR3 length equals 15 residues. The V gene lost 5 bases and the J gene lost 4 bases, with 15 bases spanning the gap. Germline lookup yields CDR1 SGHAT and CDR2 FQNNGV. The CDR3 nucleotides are TGTGCCAGCAGCCCCGGGGCGGGGAGATACAATGAGCAGTTCTTC. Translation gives CASSPGAGRYNEQFF.

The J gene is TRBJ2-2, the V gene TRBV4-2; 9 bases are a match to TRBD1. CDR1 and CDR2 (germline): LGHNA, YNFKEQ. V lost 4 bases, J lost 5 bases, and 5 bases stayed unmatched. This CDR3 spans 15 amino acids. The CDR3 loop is CASSPVGTGTGELFF. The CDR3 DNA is TGTGCCAGCAGCCCAGTTGGGACAGGGACCGGGGAGCTGTTTTTT.

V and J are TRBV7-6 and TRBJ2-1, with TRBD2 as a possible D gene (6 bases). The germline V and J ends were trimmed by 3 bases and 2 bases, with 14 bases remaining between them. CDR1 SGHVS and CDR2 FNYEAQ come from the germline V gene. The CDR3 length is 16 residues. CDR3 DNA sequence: TGTGCCAGCAGCTTGGGAAGCGGGCGAGCCTACAATGAGCAGTTCTTC. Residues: CASSLGSGRAYNEQFF.

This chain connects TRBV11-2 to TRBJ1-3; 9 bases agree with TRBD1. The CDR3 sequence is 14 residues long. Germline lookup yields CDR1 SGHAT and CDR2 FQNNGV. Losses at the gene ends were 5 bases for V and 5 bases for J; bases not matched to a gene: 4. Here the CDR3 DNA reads TGTGCCAGCAGCCCAGGACAGGGGAGAAACACCATATATTTT. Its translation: CASSPGQGRNTIYF.

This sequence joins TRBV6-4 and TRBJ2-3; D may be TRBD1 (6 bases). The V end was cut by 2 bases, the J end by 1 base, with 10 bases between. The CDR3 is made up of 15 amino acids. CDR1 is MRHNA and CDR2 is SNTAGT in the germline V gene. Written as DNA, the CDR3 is TGTGCCAGCAGTGACGAGGCAGGGGGCACAGATACGCAGTATTTT. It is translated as CASSDEAGGTDTQYF.

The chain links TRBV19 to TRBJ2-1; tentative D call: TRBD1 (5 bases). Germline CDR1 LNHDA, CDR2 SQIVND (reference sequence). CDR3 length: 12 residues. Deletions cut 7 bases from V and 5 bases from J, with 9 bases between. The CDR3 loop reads CASKQVDNEQFF. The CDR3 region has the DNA TGTGCCAGTAAACAGGTTGACAATGAGCAGTTCTTC.

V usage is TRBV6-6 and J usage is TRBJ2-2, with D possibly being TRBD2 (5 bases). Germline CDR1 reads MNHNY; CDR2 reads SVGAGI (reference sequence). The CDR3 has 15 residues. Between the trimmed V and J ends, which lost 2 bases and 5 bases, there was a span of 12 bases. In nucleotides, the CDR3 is TGTGCCAGCAGTTACCTGGACTCTTTAACCGGGGAGCTGTTTTTT. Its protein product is CASSYLDSLTGELFF.

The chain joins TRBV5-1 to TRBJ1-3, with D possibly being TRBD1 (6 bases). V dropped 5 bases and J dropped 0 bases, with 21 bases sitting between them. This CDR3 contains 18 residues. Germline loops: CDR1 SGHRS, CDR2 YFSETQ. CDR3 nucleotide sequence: TGCGCCAGCAGGGACCTAAGCGGGGGGGGCCTCTCTGGAAACACCATATATTTT. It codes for CASRDLSGGGLSGNTIYF.

CDR3 loop: CASSNYRQSSGNTIYF. In DNA form, the CDR3 reads TGTGCCAGTAGCAACTACAGACAGAGCTCTGGAAACACCATATATTTT. This chain joins TRBV19 and TRBJ1-3, with a tentative D call TRBD1 (5 bases). V was clipped by 6 bases and J by 0 bases, with 15 bases between them. This CDR3 is 16 amino acids long. Germline V gene sequence: CDR1 LNHDA, CDR2 SQIVND (reference sequence). The full variable domain, its missing parts supplied by reference TRBV19 and TRBJ1-3, is DGGITQSPKYLFRKEGQNVTLSCEQNLNHDAMYWYRQDPGQGLRLIYYSQIVNDFQKGDIAEGYSVSREKKESFPLTVTSAQKNPTAFYLCASSNYRQSSGNTIYFGEGSWLTVV.

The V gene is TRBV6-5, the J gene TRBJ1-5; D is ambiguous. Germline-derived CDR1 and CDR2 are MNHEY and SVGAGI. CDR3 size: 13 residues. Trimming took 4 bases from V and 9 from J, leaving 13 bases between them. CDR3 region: CASSLTRSGPQHF. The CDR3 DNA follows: TGTGCCAGCAGTTTGACACGTTCCGGGCCCCAGCATTTT.

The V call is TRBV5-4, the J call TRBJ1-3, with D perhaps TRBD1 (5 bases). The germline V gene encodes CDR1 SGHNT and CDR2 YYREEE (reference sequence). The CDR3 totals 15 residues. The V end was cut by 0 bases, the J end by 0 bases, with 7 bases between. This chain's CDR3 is CASSLDQGSGNTIYF. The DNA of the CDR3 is TGTGCCAGCAGCTTGGACCAGGGCTCTGGAAACACCATATATTTT.

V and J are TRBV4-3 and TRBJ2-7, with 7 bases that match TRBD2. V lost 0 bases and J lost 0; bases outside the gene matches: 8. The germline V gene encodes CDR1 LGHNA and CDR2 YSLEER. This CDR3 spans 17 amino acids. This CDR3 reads CASSQEFLAVSSYEQYF. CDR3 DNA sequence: TGCGCCAGCAGCCAAGAATTCCTAGCGGTATCCTCCTACGAGCAGTACTTC.

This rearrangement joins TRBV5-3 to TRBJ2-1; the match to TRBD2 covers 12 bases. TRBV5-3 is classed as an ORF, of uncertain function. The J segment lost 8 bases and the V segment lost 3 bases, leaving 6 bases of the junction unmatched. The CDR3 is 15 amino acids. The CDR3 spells CARSSPSGGAYEQFF. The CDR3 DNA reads TGTGCCAGAAGCTCCCCTAGCGGGGGGGCCTATGAGCAGTTCTTC.

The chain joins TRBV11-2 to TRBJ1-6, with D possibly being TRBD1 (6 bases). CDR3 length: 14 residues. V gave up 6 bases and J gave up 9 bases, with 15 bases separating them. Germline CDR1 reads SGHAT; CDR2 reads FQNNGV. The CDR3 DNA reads TGTGCCAGCAGACTACAGGGTATCGGTTCACCCCTCCACTTT. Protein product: CASRLQGIGSPLHF.